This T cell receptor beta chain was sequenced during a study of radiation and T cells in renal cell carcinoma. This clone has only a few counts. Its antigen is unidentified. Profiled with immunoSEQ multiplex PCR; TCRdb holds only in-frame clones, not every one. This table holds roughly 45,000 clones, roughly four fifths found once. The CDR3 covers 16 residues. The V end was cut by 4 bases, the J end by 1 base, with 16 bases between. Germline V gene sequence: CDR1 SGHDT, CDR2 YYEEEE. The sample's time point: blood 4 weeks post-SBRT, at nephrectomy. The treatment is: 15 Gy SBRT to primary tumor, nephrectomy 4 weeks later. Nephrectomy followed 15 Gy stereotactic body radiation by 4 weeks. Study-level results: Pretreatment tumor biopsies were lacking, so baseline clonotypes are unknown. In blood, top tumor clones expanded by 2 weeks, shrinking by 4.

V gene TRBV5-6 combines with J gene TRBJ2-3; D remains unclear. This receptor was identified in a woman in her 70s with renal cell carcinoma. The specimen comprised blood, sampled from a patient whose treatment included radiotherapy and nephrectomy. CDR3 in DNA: TGTGCCAGCAGCCTGCGTCTCTCCTACCGCACAGATACGCAGTATTTT. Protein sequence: CASSLRLSYRTDTQYF.